The next 14 T cell receptor beta chains were all read from a single sample in a study of radiotherapy plus CTLA-4 blockade in lung cancer. The data were produced by immunoSEQ multiplex PCR, yet TCRdb's version contains in-frame clones alone and is incomplete. The table includes about 59,000 clones, 60% to 80% detected once. The source was peripheral blood, collected from a patient treated with radiotherapy plus ipilimumab. The receptors here all came from a human donor with non-small cell lung cancer who had a complete response to radiotherapy plus ipilimumab.

The genes are TRBV5-1 and TRBJ1-6; 11 bases map to TRBD1. The germline gives CDR1 SGHRS, CDR2 YFSETQ. The CDR3 is 20 residues long. V trimming: 4 bases; J trimming: 0 bases; junction bases outside the gene matches: 12. CDR3 DNA: TGCGCCAGCAGCCGCACCGGACAGGGGGCCTTAAGCTCCTATAATTCACCCCTCCACTTT. This gives the protein CASSRTGQGALSSYNSPLHF.

The genes are TRBV5-4 and TRBJ1-1; the D is unclear. Trimming took 4 bases from V and 4 from J, leaving 11 bases between them. The CDR3 has 13 residues. Per the germline V gene, CDR1 is SGHNT and CDR2 is YYREEE (reference sequence). CDR3: CASSLDYPTEAFF. DNA of the CDR3: TGTGCCAGCAGCCTGGACTACCCCACTGAAGCTTTCTTT.

This clone has just one count. The V and J genes are TRBV5-1 and TRBJ2-3; TRBD2 aligns across 12 bases. The CDR3 is 17 amino acids. After removal of 4 bases from V and 5 bases from J, the junction contained 11 bases not matched to a gene. Per the germline V gene, CDR1 is SGHRS and CDR2 is YFSETQ. CDR3 sequence: CASSGGLAGGFGDTQYF. Here the CDR3 DNA reads TGCGCCAGCAGCGGGGGGCTAGCGGGGGGGTTCGGAGATACGCAGTATTTT.

This clone has only one observation. The V and J genes are TRBV29-1 and TRBJ1-4; possible D gene TRBD1, 6 bases. The V and J ends lost 7 bases and 7 bases respectively, with 16 bases between them. The germline CDR1 and CDR2 sequences are SQVTM and ANQGSEA. The CDR3 is 13 residues long. CDR3 coding DNA: TGCAGCGCCAAAAGGGGGGGTAGTGAAAAACTGTTTTTT. This encodes CSAKRGGSEKLFF.

This sequence joins TRBV18 and TRBJ2-5; 8 nucleotides agree with TRBD1. CDR1 is KGHSH and CDR2 is LQKENI in the germline V gene. The CDR3 sequence is 15 residues long. V shed 4 bases and J 5 bases; nucleotides not matched to a gene: 9. The CDR3 coding sequence is TGTGCCAGCTCACTAGCAGGGGGCGCGTGGGAGACCCAGTACTTC. This sequence encodes CASSLAGGAWETQYF.

CDR3: CASSSNTEAFF. CDR3 coding DNA: TGTGCCAGCAGCTCTAACACTGAAGCTTTCTTT. V is TRBV7-9 and J is TRBJ1-1; D unresolved. V was trimmed by 4 bases and J by 2 bases, leaving 2 bases between them. CDR3 length: 11 amino acids. Germline V gene data show CDR1 as SEHNR and CDR2 as FQNEAQ (reference sequence).

The chain combines TRBV6-1 with TRBJ1-5; D unresolved. CDR3 length equals 15 residues. V lost 6 bases to trimming and J lost 7 bases, with 19 bases between them. CDR1 and CDR2 from the germline V gene are MNHNS and SASEGT. The CDR3 loop reads CASSLTEGIGQPQHF. The CDR3 DNA follows: TGTGCCAGCAGCCTCACTGAGGGAATCGGACAGCCCCAGCATTTT.

The chain is built from TRBV7-2 and TRBJ1-5; perhaps TRBD1 as D (5 bases). This CDR3 contains 15 residues. V lost 2 bases and J lost 5, with 13 bases in between. Germline values: CDR1 SGHTA, CDR2 FQGNSA. DNA of the CDR3: TGTGCCAGCAGCTTATCAGGACAACCATATCAGCCCCAGCATTTT. This translates into CASSLSGQPYQPQHF.

The chain carries TRBV4-3 and TRBJ1-2, with D hard to call. CDR3 length equals 14 residues. Looked up from germline, CDR1 is LGHNA and CDR2 is YSLEER. Deletions cut 1 base from V and 5 bases from J, with 11 bases between. The CDR3 region is CASSQGGGPYGYTF. In DNA, the CDR3 is TGCGCCAGCAGCCAAGGGGGAGGTCCTTATGGCTACACCTTC.

This clone is large by share. The V call is TRBV30, the J call TRBJ1-5; D unresolved. Trimming left V 0 bases short and J 3 bases short, with 3 bases between. CDR1 is GTSNPN and CDR2 is SVGIG in the germline V gene (reference sequence). The CDR3 extends over 12 amino acids. The CDR3 coding sequence is TGTGCCTGGAGTGTACTCAATCAGCCCCAGCATTTT. Its protein is CAWSVLNQPQHF.

The chain joins TRBV14 to TRBJ2-7, with 13 bases lining up with TRBD2. In germline, CDR1 is SGHDN, CDR2 FVKESK. The CDR3 spans 15 residues. V shed 7 bases, J shed 5 bases, and the junction held 8 bases outside the gene matches. The CDR3 loop is CASMLTSGRIDEQYF. Written as DNA, the CDR3 is TGTGCCAGCATGTTGACTAGCGGGAGGATAGACGAGCAGTACTTC.

J is TRBJ1-2 and V is TRBV4-2; no clear D. V lost 1 base, J lost 3 bases, and 18 bases lay in between. Germline V gives CDR1 LGHNA, CDR2 YNFKEQ. The CDR3 has 17 amino acids. CDR3 nucleotide sequence: TGTGCCAGCAGCCAAGGGTCCAGGCAGACGATTGACTATGGCTACACCTTC. It yields the protein CASSQGSRQTIDYGYTF.

The V gene is TRBV2, the J gene TRBJ1-1, with D perhaps TRBD1 (5 bases). V lost 3 bases and J lost 6, with 17 bases in between. The germline CDR1 and CDR2 sequences are SNHLY and FYNNEI. CDR3 length equals 15 residues. The chain's CDR3 is CASSDVKSGAAEAFF. The CDR3 nucleotides read TGTGCCAGCAGTGATGTGAAAAGTGGGGCGGCTGAAGCTTTCTTT.

The chain uses TRBV19 and TRBJ2-3; D is ambiguous. The CDR3 contains 13 residues. The germline CDR1 and CDR2 sequences are LNHDA and SQIVND (reference sequence). Trimming removed 1 base from V and 6 bases from J, with 8 bases in between. CDR3 nucleotides: TGTGCCAGTAGTATAGTACGCCGGGATACGCAGTATTTT. It encodes CASSIVRRDTQYF.